Presented here are 4 T cell receptor beta chains from one specimen sequenced in a study of CD8 T cells in ankylosing spondylitis. Study-level points and caveats: A TCR beta motif made of fewer than ten highly homologous variants seemed typical of ankylosing spondylitis blood.

The antigens of these receptors remain unknown. TCRdb passed the 5' RACE reads through MiXCR, listing each CDR3 protein once. The table includes 390,000 or so distinct CDR3 sequences, 20% to 25% detected once. Sequenced sample: blood, either unsorted or a sorted T cell fraction (not recorded which). These receptors all stem from a male donor with ankylosing spondylitis.

The chain combines TRBV5-1 with TRBJ1-1; 7 bases fit TRBD1. Germline V gives CDR1 SGHRS, CDR2 YFSETQ. V was clipped by 4 bases and J by 3 bases; unmatched bases: 3. The CDR3 is made up of 13 amino acids. CDR3 protein: CASSPQGDTEAFF. CDR3 coding DNA: TGCGCCAGCAGCCCCCAGGGGGACACTGAAGCTTTCTTT.

This clonotype was counted only a few times. The chain uses TRBV29-1 and TRBJ1-3; D is uncertain. In germline, CDR1 is SQVTM, CDR2 ANQGSEA. This CDR3 is built from 14 residues. Trimming removed 7 bases at V and 0 bases at J, with 13 bases between. This CDR3 reads CSAFDISSGNTIYF. CDR3 DNA sequence: TGCAGCGCCTTCGACATCTCCTCTGGAAACACCATATATTTT.

The V call is TRBV6-1, the J call TRBJ2-2, with 10 bases fitting TRBD1. This CDR3 is 15 amino acids long. The germline CDR1 and CDR2 sequences are MNHNS and SASEGT. V lost 5 bases to trimming and J lost 7 bases; unmatched junction nucleotides: 7. CDR3 in amino acids: CASSRGQGIIGELFF. The CDR3 DNA sequence: TGTGCCAGCAGTCGGGGACAGGGGATCATCGGGGAGCTGTTTTTT.

This clonotype was counted a few times. The chain has TRBV12-3 or TRBV12-4 and TRBJ2-1; 7 nucleotides match TRBD2. The CDR3 sequence is 13 residues long. V lost 8 bases to trimming and J lost 9 bases; unmatched junction nucleotides: 10. The CDR3 spells CASHLQGGTEQFF. The CDR3 coding sequence is TGTGCCAGCCATTTGCAGGGAGGGACTGAGCAGTTCTTC.